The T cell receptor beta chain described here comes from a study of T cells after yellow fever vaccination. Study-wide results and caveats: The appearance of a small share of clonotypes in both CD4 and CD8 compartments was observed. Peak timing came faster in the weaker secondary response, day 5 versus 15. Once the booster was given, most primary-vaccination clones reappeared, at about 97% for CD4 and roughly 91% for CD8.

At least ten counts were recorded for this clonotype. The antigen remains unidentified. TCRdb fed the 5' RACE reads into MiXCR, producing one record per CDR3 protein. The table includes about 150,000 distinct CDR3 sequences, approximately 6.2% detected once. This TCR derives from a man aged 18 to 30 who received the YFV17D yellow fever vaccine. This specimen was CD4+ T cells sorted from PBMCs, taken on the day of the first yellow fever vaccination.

This CDR3 reads CASSPGQDFSHGYTF. DNA for the CDR3: TGCGCCAGCAGCCCGGGGCAGGACTTTTCCCATGGCTACACCTTC. The rearrangement uses TRBV5-1 and TRBJ1-2; D is possibly TRBD1 (5 bases). The CDR3 contains 15 residues. V was clipped by 4 bases and J by 6 bases, with 19 bases between them. Per the germline V gene, CDR1 is SGHRS and CDR2 is YFSETQ.